A selection of T cell receptor beta chains follows, all from one sample in a study of Tregs in tolerant kidney transplant recipients. TCRdb's table, derived via immunoSEQ multiplex PCR, lists solely in-frame clones and lacks some. The sample has under 95,000 clones; around 93% are singletons. Sequencing was performed on Tregs from blood, taken before the transplant. The receptor set was obtained from a human donor who received a combined kidney and bone marrow transplant. CDR3s include the opening cysteine and the closing phenylalanine or tryptophan. A D gene is named only where the DNA matches it firmly. A row's size may be missing; if present it is once, few, many or a size class.

j_call v_call clone_size d_call cdr3_length cdr3_aa cdr3_nt
TRBJ2-2 TRBV9 NA TRBD2 15 CASSVRAGGGGELFF TGTGCCAGCAGCGTAAGAGCGGGAGGTGGCGGGGAGCTGTTTTTT
TRBJ1-5 TRBV6-5 NA NA 13 CASSYERNQPQHF TGTGCCAGCAGTTATGAACGCAATCAGCCCCAGCATTTT
TRBJ1-5 TRBV6-1 once TRBD1 15 CASSVWGQNNQPQHF TGTGCCAGCAGCGTCTGGGGACAGAACAATCAGCCCCAGCATTTT
TRBJ1-5 TRBV19 NA NA 15 CASSVEGQRAQPQHF TGTGCCAGTAGTGTGGAGGGCCAAAGGGCTCAGCCCCAGCATTTT
TRBJ2-3 TRBV18 NA TRBD1 15 CASSPGQGYTDTQYF TGTGCCAGCTCGCCGGGACAGGGCTACACAGATACGCAGTATTTT
TRBJ1-1 TRBV4-1 NA NA 16 CASSQDSSGVNTEAFF TGCGCCAGCAGCCAAGATTCCAGCGGAGTGAACACTGAAGCTTTCTTT
TRBJ1-2 TRBV25-1 NA NA 13 CASSQGGGDGYTF TGTGCCAGCAGCCAGGGAGGGGGGGATGGCTACACCTTC
TRBJ2-5 TRBV9 NA NA 14 CASSKGNFQETQYF TGTGCCAGCAGCAAAGGGAATTTCCAAGAGACCCAGTACTTC
TRBJ1-6 TRBV7-2 NA NA 14 CASTYRGQNSPLHF TGTGCCAGCACTTACCGGGGACAAAATTCACCCCTCCACTTT
TRBJ2-3 TRBV5-6 NA NA 16 CASSLIGEGFTDTQYF TGTGCCAGCAGCCTGATCGGCGAGGGATTTACAGATACGCAGTATTTT
TRBJ2-3 TRBV4-2 NA TRBD2 15 CASSLGLAGTDTQYF TGTGCCAGCAGCCTCGGACTAGCGGGAACAGATACGCAGTATTTT
TRBJ2-4 TRBV13 once NA 13 CASSLTSGNIQYF TGTGCCAGCAGCTTAACCTCAGGAAACATTCAGTACTTC
TRBJ1-2 TRBV6-5 once TRBD1 14 CASSRTGEFDGYTF TGTGCCAGCAGTCGAACAGGGGAATTCGATGGCTACACCTTC
TRBJ2-1 TRBV5-1 NA TRBD2 16 CASSLNSGRGQHEQFF TGCGCCAGCAGCTTGAATAGCGGGAGGGGCCAACATGAGCAGTTCTTC
TRBJ1-2 TRBV28 NA NA 11 CASSPEYGYTF TGTGCCAGCAGCCCGGAATATGGCTACACCTTC
TRBJ1-5 TRBV29-1 NA TRBD1 13 CSVDRGEGQPQHF TGCAGCGTTGACAGGGGGGAAGGTCAGCCCCAGCATTTT
TRBJ2-7 TRBV7-2 NA TRBD1 16 CASSLGDREVSYEQYF TGTGCCAGCAGCTTAGGCGACAGGGAAGTTTCGTACGAGCAGTACTTC